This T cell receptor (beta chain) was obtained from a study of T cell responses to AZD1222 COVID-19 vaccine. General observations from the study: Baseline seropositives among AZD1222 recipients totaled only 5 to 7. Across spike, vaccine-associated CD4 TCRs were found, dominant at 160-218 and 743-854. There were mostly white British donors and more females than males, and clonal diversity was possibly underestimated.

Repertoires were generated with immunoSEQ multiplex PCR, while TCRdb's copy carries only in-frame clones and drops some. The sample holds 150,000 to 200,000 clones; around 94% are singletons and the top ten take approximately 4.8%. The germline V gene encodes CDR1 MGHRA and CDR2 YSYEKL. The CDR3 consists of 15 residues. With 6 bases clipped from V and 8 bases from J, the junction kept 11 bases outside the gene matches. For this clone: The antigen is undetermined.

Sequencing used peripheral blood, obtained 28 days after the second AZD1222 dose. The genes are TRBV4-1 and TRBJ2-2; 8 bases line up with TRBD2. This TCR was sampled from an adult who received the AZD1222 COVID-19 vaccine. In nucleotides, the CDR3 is TGCGCCAGCAGACCCGGACTAGCAGTTCCGGGGGAGCTGTTTTTT. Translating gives CASRPGLAVPGELFF.